This TCR beta chain was captured in a study of T cell responses to AZD1222 COVID-19 vaccine. Study as a whole: Second-dose recipients at about 4 or about 12 weeks were treated as one pooled group.

This clone was observed once. Its antigen remains unknown. The germline gives CDR1 SEHNR, CDR2 FQNEAQ (reference sequence). This CDR3 spans 15 amino acids. V lost 7 bases and J lost 0, with 14 bases in between. Measured with immunoSEQ multiplex PCR; TCRdb has only the in-frame clones, and not every one. The sample lists around 160,000 clones, roughly 87% occurring once. General study points: Sampling captured repertoires only after the peak T cell response.

The chain employs TRBV7-9 and TRBJ2-3; D is ambiguous. Here the sequenced sample was peripheral blood, taken on day 0 of AZD1222 vaccination. The TCR originated in an adult in good health. As DNA, the CDR3 is TGTGCCAGCACCGAGGAAGCGAGTAGCACAGATACGCAGTATTTT. Amino acids: CASTEEASSTDTQYF.